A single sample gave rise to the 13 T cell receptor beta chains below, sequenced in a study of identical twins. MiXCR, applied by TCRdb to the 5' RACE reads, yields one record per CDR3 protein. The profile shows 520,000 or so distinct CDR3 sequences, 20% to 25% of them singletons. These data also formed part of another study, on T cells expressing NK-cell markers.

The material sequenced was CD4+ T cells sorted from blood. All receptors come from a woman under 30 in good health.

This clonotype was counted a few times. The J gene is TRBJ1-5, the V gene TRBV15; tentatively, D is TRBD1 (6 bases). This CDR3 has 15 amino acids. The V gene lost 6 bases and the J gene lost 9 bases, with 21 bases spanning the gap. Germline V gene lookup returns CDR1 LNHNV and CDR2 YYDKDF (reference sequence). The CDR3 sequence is CATSPGTFPLWPQHF. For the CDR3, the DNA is TGTGCCACCAGTCCAGGGACATTCCCTTTGTGGCCCCAGCATTTT.

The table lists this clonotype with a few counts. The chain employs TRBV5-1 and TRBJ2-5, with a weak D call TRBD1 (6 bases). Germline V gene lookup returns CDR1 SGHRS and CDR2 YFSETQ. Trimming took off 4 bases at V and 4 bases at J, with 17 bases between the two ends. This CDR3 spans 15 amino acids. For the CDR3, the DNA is TGCGCCAGCAGCATCCAGGGGTTTGATAGAGAGACCCAGTACTTC. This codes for CASSIQGFDRETQYF.

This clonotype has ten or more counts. The CDR3, as DNA: TGTGCCAGCAGCAGCGGGAGAGGGGCTACGCAGTATTTT. Protein product: CASSSGRGATQYF. This chain joins TRBV12-3 or TRBV12-4 and TRBJ2-3, with 8 bases lining up with TRBD2. The CDR3 runs 13 residues. V lost 6 bases, J lost 8 bases, and 7 bases stayed unmatched.

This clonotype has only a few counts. As DNA, the CDR3 is TGCGCCAGCAGCTTGGCCCTGGGTCCGGAGACCCAGTACTTC. This sequence encodes CASSLALGPETQYF. The V and J genes are TRBV5-1 and TRBJ2-5; D is ambiguous. This CDR3 has 14 amino acids. V was clipped by 0 bases and J by 5 bases, with 11 bases between them. CDR1 is SGHRS and CDR2 is YFSETQ in the germline V gene.

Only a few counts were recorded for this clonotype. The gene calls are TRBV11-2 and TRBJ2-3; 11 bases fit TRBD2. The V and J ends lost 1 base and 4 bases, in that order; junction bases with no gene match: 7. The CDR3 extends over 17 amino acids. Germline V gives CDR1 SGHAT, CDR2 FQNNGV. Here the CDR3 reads CASSLVYSGRGADTQYF. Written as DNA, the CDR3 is TGTGCCAGCAGCTTAGTCTATAGCGGGAGGGGTGCAGATACGCAGTATTTT.

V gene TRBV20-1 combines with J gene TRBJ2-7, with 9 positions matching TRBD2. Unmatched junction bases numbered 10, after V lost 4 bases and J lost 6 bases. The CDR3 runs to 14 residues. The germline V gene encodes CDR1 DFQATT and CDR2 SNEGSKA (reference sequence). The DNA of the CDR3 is TGCAGTGCTACAGGGATTGCTAGCGGGGTCGAGCAGTACTTC. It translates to CSATGIASGVEQYF.

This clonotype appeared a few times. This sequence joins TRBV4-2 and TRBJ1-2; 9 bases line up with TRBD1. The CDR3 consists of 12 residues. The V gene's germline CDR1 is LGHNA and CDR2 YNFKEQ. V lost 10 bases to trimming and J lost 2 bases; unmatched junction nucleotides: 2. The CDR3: CATGTGNYGYTF. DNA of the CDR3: TGTGCCACCGGGACAGGGAACTATGGCTACACCTTC.

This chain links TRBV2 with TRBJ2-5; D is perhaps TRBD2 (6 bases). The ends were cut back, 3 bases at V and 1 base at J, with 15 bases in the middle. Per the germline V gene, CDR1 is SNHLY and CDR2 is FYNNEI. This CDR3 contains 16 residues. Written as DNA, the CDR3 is TGTGCCAGCAGTGAGGGCCCGTGGGACTTCCAAGAGACCCAGTACTTC. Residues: CASSEGPWDFQETQYF.

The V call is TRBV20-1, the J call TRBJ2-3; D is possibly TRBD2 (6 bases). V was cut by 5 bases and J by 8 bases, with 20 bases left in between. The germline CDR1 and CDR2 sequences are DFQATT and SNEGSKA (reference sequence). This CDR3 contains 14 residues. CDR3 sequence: CSAVRGAPEGTQYF. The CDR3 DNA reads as TGCAGTGCTGTCCGAGGGGCACCGGAGGGTACGCAGTATTTT.

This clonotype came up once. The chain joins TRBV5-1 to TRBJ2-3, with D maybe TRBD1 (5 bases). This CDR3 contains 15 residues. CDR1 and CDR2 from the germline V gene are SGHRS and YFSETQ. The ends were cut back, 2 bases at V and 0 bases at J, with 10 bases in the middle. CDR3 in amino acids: CASSFNQGSTDTQYF. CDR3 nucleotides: TGCGCCAGCAGCTTCAACCAGGGAAGCACAGATACGCAGTATTTT. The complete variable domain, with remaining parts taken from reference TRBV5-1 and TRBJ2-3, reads KAGVTQTPRYLIKTRGQQVTLSCSPISGHRSVSWYQQTPGQGLQFLFEYFSETQRNKGNFPGRFSGRQFSNSRSEMNVSTLELGDSALYLCASSFNQGSTDTQYFGPGTRLTVL.

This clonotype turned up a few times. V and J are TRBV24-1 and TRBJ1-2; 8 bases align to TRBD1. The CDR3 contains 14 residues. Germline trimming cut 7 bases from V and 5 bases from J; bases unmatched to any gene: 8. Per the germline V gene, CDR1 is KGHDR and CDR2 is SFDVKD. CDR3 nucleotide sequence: TGTGCCACCAGGAGGACAGGGTCGGAATATGGCTACACCTTC. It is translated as CATRRTGSEYGYTF.

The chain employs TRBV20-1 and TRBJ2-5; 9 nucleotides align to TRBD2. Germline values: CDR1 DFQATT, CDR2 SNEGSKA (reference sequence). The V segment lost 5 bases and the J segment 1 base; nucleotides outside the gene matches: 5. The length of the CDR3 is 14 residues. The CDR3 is CSAPLTSGQETQYF. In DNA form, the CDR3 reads TGCAGTGCTCCCCTGACTAGCGGCCAAGAGACCCAGTACTTC.

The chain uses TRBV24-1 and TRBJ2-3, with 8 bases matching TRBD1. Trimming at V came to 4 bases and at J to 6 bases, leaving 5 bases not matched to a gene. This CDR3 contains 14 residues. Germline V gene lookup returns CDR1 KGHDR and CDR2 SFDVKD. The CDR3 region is CATSDPTGADTQYF. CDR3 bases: TGTGCCACCAGTGACCCGACAGGGGCGGATACGCAGTATTTT.